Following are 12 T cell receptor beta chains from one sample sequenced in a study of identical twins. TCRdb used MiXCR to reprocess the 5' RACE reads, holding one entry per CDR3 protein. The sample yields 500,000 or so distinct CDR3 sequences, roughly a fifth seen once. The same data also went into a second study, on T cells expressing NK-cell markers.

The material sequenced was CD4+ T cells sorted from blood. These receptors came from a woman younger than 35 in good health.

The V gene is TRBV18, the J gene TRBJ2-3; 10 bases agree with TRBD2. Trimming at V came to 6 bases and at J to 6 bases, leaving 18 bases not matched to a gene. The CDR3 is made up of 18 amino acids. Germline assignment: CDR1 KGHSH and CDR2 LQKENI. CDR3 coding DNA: TGTGCCAGCTCCCCTGGTGGAGCGGGAGGGTCGCGCCGTGATACGCAGTATTTT. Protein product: CASSPGGAGGSRRDTQYF.

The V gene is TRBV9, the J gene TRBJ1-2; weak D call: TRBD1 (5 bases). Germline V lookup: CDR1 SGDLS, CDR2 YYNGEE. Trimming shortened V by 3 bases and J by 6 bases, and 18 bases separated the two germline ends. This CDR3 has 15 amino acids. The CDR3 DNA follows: TGTGCCAGCAGCGAACCCCCAGGGAGTTGGGATGGCTACACCTTC. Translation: CASSEPPGSWDGYTF.

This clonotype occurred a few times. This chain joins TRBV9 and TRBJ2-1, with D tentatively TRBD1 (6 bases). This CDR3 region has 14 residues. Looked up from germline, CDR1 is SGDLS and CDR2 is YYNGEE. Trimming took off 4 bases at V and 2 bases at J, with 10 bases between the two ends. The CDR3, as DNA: TGTGCCAGCAGCCTAGGGGACACCTACAATGAGCAGTTCTTC. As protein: CASSLGDTYNEQFF.

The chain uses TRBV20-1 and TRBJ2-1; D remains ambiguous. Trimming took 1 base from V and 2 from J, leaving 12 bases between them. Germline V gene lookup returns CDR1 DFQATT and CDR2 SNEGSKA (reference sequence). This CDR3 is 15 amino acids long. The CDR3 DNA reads TGCAGTGCTAGAGTGAAGCCAGTTACCTACAATGAGCAGTTCTTC. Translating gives CSARVKPVTYNEQFF.

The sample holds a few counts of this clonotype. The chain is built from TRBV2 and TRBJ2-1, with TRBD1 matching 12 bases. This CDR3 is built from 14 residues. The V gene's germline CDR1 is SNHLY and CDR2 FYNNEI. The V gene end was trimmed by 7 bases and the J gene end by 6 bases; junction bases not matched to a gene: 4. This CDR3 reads CASIWDRGLNEQFF. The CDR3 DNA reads TGTGCCAGCATATGGGACAGGGGGCTCAATGAGCAGTTCTTC.

The CDR3 bases are TGTGCCAGCAGCGTGGGTAGCACCTCCACAGATACGCAGTATTTT. Amino acids: CASSVGSTSTDTQYF. The chain is built from TRBV27 and TRBJ2-3; D is undetermined. The CDR3 has 15 amino acids. CDR1 is MNHEY, CDR2 SMNVEV, per germline (reference sequence). V was trimmed by 6 bases and J by 2 bases, leaving 15 bases between them.

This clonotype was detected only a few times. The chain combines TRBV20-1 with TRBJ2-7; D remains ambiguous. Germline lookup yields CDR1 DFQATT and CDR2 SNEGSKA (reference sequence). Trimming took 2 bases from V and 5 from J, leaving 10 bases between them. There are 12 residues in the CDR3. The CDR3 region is CSARFNAHEQYF. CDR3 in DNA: TGCAGTGCTAGATTCAATGCCCACGAGCAGTACTTC.

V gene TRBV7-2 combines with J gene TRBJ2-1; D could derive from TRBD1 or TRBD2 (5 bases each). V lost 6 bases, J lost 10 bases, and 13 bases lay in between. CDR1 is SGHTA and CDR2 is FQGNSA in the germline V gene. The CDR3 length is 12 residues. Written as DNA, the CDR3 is TGTGCCAGCAGTCGAAGGGACGGGGAGCAGTTCTTC. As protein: CASSRRDGEQFF.

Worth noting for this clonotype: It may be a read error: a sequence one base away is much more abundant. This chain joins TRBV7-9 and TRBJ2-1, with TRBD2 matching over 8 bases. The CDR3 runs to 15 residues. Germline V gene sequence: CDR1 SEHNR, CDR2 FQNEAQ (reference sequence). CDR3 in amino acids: CATYMSGSSYNGQFF. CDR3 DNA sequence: TGTGCCACCTACATGAGCGGGAGCTCCTACAATGGGCAGTTCTTC.

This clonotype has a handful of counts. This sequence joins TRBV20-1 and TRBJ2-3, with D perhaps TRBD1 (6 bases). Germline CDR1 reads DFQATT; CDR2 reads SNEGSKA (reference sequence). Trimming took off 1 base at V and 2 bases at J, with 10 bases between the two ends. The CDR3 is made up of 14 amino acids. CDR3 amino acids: CSARVGAVTDTQYF. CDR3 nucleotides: TGCAGTGCTAGAGTGGGGGCAGTCACAGATACGCAGTATTTT.

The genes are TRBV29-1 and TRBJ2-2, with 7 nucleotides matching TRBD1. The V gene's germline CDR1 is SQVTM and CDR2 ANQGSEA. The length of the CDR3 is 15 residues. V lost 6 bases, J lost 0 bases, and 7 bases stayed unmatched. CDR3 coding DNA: TGCAGCGTGGATTGGACAGGCTCGAACACCGGGGAGCTGTTTTTT. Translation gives CSVDWTGSNTGELFF.

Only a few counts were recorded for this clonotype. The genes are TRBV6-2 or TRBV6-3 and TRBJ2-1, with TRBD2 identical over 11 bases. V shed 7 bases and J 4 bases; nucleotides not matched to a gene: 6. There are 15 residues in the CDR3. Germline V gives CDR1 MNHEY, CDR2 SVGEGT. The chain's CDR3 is CASIAGGPRYNEQFF. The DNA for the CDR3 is TGTGCCAGCATAGCGGGAGGGCCTCGATACAATGAGCAGTTCTTC.